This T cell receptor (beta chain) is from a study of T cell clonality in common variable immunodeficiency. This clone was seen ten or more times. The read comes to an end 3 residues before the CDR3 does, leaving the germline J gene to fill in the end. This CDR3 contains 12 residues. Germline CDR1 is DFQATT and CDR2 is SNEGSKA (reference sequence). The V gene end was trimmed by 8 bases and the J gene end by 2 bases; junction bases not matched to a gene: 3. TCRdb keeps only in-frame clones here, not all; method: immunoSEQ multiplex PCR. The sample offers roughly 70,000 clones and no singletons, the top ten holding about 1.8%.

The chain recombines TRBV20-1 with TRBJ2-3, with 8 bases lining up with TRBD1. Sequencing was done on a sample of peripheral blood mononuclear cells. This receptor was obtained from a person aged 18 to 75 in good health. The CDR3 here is CSTTGATDTQYF. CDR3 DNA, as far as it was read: TGCAGTACGACAGGGGCCACAGATACG.